This is a list of T cell receptor beta chains from one sample in a study of blood T cell repertoires in COVID-19. Repertoires were generated with immunoSEQ multiplex PCR, while TCRdb's copy carries only in-frame clones and drops some. The sample shows under 250,000 clones, roughly 78% of them seen only once. Sequenced: peripheral blood. The receptor source for this set is a woman between 40 and 55 years old with acute or convalescent COVID-19. CDR3s include the opening cysteine and the closing phenylalanine or tryptophan. Each record gives: clone size, V gene, D gene, J gene, CDR3 protein, CDR3 DNA. A D gene is named only where the DNA matches it firmly. Size is omitted from some rows. Given values are once, few, many or a class for expanded clones.

.	TRBV2	.	TRBJ2-1	CASRATYNEQFF	TGTGCCAGCAGAGCAACGTACAATGAGCAGTTCTTC
.	TRBV9	TRBD2	TRBJ2-1	CASELAGNEQFF	TGTGCCAGCGAACTAGCGGGAAATGAGCAGTTCTTC
once	TRBV29-1	TRBD1	TRBJ2-1	CSVDDRVSNEQFF	TGCAGCGTTGACGACAGGGTCAGCAATGAGCAGTTCTTC
once	TRBV7-9	.	TRBJ2-5	CASSPTTTQTQYF	TGTGCCAGCAGCCCAACAACCACCCAGACCCAGTACTTC
once	TRBV24-1	.	TRBJ1-5	CATDPGGNQPQHF	TGTGCCACCGATCCGGGTGGAAATCAGCCCCAGCATTTT
.	TRBV27	.	TRBJ1-1	CASTNNHVPGMNTEAFF	TGTGCCAGCACAAACAACCATGTTCCAGGAATGAACACTGAAGCTTTCTTT
few	TRBV24-1	TRBD2	TRBJ2-1	CATSDPGLAGINEQFF	TGTGCCACCAGTGACCCGGGACTAGCGGGAATCAATGAGCAGTTCTTC
.	TRBV7-8	.	TRBJ2-1	CASSLVGGVDEQFF	TGTGCCAGCAGCTTAGTAGGGGGAGTCGATGAGCAGTTCTTC
once	TRBV10-2	TRBD1	TRBJ2-1	CASTSGGWQFF	TGCGCCAGCACTTCAGGGGGTTGGCAGTTCTTC
few	TRBV5-1	.	TRBJ1-5	CASSLRSRTAYSNQPQHF	TGCGCCAGCAGCTTGCGGTCTCGCACAGCATATAGCAATCAGCCCCAGCATTTT
.	TRBV2	.	TRBJ1-5	CASRSPSDSYNQPQHF	TGTGCCAGCAGGTCACCGTCTGACAGCTACAATCAGCCCCAGCATTTT